This is a list of T cell receptor beta chains from one sample in a study of a mutant IDH1 vaccine in newly diagnosed glioma. Measured with immunoSEQ multiplex PCR; TCRdb has only the in-frame clones, and not every one. The data contain roughly 22,000 clones, roughly nine tenths of them singletons. These receptors have no identified antigens. This specimen was PBMCs, taken from a glioma patient whose treatment included an IDH1 peptide vaccine. Source of these receptors: a woman aged 40-49 years with glioma. CDR3s include the opening cysteine and the closing phenylalanine or tryptophan. Size tells how often a clone was seen (once, few, many) or the class of an expanded clone, and some rows leave it out.

cdr3_aa j_call clone_size v_call
CASSVSYRTDTQYF TRBJ2-3 once TRBV19
CASRAGTGGNTGELFF TRBJ2-2 - TRBV2
CASRPGGGNTGELFF TRBJ2-2 - TRBV6-1
CASSYYGTGIYYEQYF TRBJ2-7 - TRBV6-5
CASSEGPRGGATYNEQFF TRBJ2-1 - TRBV2
CASSPGGYEQFF TRBJ2-1 - TRBV19
CASSLGTGPPGPQHF TRBJ1-5 - TRBV5-1
CASSQLVAYSGNTIYF TRBJ1-3 - TRBV4-1
CASSHTGPQPQHF TRBJ1-5 - TRBV5-5
CASSATTGWNQPQHF TRBJ1-5 few TRBV9
CASSQDREKLFF TRBJ1-4 - TRBV4-2
CASSLLPDSNSPLHF TRBJ1-6 - TRBV5-6
CASSDPRTTGNTIYF TRBJ1-3 - TRBV10-1
CASSFLGASYNEQFF TRBJ2-1 - TRBV7-2
CASSEVAGKAGELFF TRBJ2-2 - TRBV6-4
CASCPSLNTEAFF TRBJ1-1 - TRBV18
CASSQELQGANNEQFF TRBJ2-1 - TRBV4-2
CAISESSYQPQHF TRBJ1-5 - TRBV10-3
CASKTGTGAYEQYF TRBJ2-7 - TRBV2
CASSEMGQGNSPLHF TRBJ1-6 - TRBV10-2
CASSEVLVTGELFF TRBJ2-2 - TRBV6-1
CASSLGGQGNTGELFF TRBJ2-2 - TRBV7-9
CATSRDEGSPQETQYF TRBJ2-5 - TRBV15
CASSLDRGTDTQYF TRBJ2-3 - TRBV11-2
CASSFEGGGLDTQYF TRBJ2-3 - TRBV7-9
CAAWRGRGGYTF TRBJ1-2 - TRBV6-6
CASSQDQLSEAFF TRBJ1-1 once TRBV4-3
CDRLAGYSYNEQFF TRBJ2-1 - TRBV29-1
CASSSRGVYDNEQFF TRBJ2-1 - TRBV2
CASSPGQGRSAEAFF TRBJ1-1 - TRBV14
CASSQVGRENYGYTF TRBJ1-2 - TRBV4-1
CASSHYQNTGELFF TRBJ2-2 - TRBV4-1
CASSSGQGYEKLFF TRBJ1-4 - TRBV5-1
CSVEYLGGVTEAFF TRBJ1-1 - TRBV29-1
CSVDRTRSGNTIYF TRBJ1-3 few TRBV29-1
CSVEEINYEQYF - - TRBV29-1
CASSQNPTGEAFF TRBJ1-1 - TRBV4-1
CSVEWQGGYTF TRBJ1-2 few TRBV29-1
CASSPTGVAWEAFF TRBJ1-1 - TRBV27